Sequencing of this TCR beta chain was carried out in a study of vaccination and CD4 T cells after COVID-19. About the study: Testing by nasal swab PCR showed convalescent patients to be SARS-CoV-2 positive; about nine were mild and one was severe.

Sample treatment: approximately 11-day PBMC culture with coronavirus spike peptide pools or control peptides (ViraFEST assay). General study findings and limits: Researchers report that a median approximately 86% of reactive clones in convalescent patients surfaced only post-vaccination.

Oncomine TCR Beta short-read sequencing was applied to DNA from cultured CD4+ T cells. The genomic DNA was obtained from cultured CD4+ T cells by extraction with the QIAamp micro DNA kit. TCRdb recomputed calls from the PCR reads with MiXCR, one row per CDR3 protein. Here the sample spans under 9,000 distinct CDR3 sequences, under 65% being singletons. Regarding this clonotype: Its target is not known.

This receptor was identified in a human donor with COVID-19. This material consisted of cultured CD4+ T cells from blood, taken after SARS-CoV-2 vaccination.

The CDR3 nucleotides are TGTGCCAGCAGGGGGACAGGGGGCAGTCAGCCCCAGCATTTT. It yields the protein CASRGTGGSQPQHF. This chain links TRBV2 with TRBJ1-5; 12 bases are a match to TRBD1. Germline loops: CDR1 SNHLY, CDR2 FYNNEI. This CDR3 spans 14 amino acids. V lost 6 bases, J lost 6 bases, and 3 bases stayed unmatched.